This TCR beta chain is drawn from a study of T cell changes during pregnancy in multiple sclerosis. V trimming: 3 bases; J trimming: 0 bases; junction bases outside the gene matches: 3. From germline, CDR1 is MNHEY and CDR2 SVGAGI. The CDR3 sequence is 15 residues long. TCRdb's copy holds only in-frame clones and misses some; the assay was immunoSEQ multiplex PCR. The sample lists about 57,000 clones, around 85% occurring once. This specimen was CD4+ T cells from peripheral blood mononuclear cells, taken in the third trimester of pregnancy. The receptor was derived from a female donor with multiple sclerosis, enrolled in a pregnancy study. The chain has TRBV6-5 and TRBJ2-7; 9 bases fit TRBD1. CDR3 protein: CASSYGTGTSYEQYF. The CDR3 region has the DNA TGTGCCAGCAGTTATGGGACAGGGACCTCCTACGAGCAGTACTTC.